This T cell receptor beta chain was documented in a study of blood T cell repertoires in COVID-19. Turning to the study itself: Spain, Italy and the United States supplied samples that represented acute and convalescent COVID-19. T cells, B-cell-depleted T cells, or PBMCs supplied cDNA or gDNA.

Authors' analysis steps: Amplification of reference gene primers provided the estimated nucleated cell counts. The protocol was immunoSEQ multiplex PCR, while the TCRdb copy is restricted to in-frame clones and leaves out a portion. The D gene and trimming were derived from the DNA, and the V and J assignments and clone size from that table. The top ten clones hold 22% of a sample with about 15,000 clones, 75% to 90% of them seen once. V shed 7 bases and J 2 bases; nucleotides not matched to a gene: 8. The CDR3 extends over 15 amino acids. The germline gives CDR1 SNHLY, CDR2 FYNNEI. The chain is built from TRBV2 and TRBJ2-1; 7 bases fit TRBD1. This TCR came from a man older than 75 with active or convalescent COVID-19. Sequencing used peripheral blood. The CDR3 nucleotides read TGTGCCAGCAATCCACAGGGGTCTACCTACAATGAGCAGTTCTTC. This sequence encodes CASNPQGSTYNEQFF. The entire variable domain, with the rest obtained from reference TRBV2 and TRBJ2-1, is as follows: EPEVTQTPSHQVTQMGQEVILRCVPISNHLYFYWYRQILGQKVEFLVSFYNNEISEKSEIFDDQFSVERPDGSNFTLKIRSTKLEDSAMYFCASNPQGSTYNEQFFGPGTRLTVL.